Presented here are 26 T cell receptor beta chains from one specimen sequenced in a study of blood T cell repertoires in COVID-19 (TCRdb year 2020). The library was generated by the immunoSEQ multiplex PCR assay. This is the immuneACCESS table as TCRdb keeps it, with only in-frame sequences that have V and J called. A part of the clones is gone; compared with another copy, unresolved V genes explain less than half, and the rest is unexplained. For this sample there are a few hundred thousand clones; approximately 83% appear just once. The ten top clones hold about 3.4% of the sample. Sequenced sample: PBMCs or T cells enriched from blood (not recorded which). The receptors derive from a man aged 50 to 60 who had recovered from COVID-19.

The CDR3 DNA follows: TGTGCCAGCAGCTTGGCTCTGGACAGGAGAAATGAAAAACTGTTTTTT. Amino acids: CASSLALDRRNEKLFF. This chain joins TRBV11-2 and TRBJ1-4; 7 bases map to TRBD1. Germline V lookup: CDR1 SGHAT, CDR2 FQNNGV. The CDR3 has 16 residues. The junction had 9 bases not matched to a gene; V was cut back by 3 bases and J by 5 bases.

The CDR3 spells CASSEPGRVNEQFF. The CDR3 nucleotides are TGCGCCAGCAGTGAACCAGGGAGGGTGAATGAGCAGTTCTTC. V is TRBV10-2 and J is TRBJ2-1, with 7 bases fitting TRBD2. CDR1 is WSHSY and CDR2 is SAAADI in the germline V gene. J lost 7 bases, V lost 3 bases, and 6 bases had no gene match. CDR3 length equals 14 residues.

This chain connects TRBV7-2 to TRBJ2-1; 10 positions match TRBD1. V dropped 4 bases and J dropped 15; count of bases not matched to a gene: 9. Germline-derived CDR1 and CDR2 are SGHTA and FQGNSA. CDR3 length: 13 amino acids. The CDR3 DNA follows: TGTGCCAGCAGCTCATACCGGGACAGGGGTTGGTTCTTC. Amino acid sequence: CASSSYRDRGWFF. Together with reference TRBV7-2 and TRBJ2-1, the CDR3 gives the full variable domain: GAGVSQSPSNKVTEKGKDVELRCDPISGHTALYWYRQSLGQGLEFLIYFQGNSAPDKSGLPSDRFSAERTGGSVSTLTIQRTQQEDSAVYLCASSSYRDRGWFFGPGTRLTVL.

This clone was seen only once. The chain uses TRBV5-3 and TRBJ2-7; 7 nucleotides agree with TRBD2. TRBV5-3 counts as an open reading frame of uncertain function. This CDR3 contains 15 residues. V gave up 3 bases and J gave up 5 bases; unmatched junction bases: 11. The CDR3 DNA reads TGTGCCAGAAGCTACTTCGGGAGGAGCGTCGACGAGCAGTACTTC. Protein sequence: CARSYFGRSVDEQYF.

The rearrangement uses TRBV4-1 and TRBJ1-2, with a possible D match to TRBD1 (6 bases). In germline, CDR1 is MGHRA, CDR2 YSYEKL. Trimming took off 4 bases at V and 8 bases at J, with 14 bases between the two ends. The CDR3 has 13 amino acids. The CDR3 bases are TGCGCCAGCAGCCCCCGGGACATTGAAGGCTACACCTTC. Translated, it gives CASSPRDIEGYTF.

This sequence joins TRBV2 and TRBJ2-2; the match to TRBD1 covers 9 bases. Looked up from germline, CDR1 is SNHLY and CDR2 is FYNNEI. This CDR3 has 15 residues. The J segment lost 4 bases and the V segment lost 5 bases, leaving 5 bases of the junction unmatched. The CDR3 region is CASSNGQGTTGELFF. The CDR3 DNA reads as TGTGCCAGCAGTAACGGACAGGGGACCACCGGGGAGCTGTTTTTT.

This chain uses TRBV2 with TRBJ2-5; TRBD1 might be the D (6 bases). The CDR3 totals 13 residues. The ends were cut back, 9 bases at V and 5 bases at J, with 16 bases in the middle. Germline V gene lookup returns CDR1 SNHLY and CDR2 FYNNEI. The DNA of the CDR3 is TGTGCCAGTGGGGGCCTAGCTTGGGAGACCCAGTACTTC. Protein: CASGGLAWETQYF.

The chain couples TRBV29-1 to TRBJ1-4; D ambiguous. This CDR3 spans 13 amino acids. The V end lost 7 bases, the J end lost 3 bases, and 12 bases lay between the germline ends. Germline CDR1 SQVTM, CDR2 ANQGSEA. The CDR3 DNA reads TGCAGCGCAACTTGGAGGGCTAATGAAAAACTGTTTTTT. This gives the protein CSATWRANEKLFF.

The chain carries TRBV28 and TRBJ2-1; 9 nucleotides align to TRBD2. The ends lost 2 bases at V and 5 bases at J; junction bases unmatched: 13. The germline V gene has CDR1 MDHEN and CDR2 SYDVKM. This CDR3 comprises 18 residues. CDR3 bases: TGTGCCAGCAGTTTACGCGAGTTGTGGACTAGCGCCAACAATGAGCAGTTCTTC. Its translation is CASSLRELWTSANNEQFF. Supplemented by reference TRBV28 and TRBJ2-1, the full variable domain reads DVKVTQSSRYLVKRTGEKVFLECVQDMDHENMFWYRQDPGLGLRLIYFSYDVKMKEKGDIPEGYSVSREKKERFSLILESASTNQTSMYLCASSLRELWTSANNEQFFGPGTRLTVL.

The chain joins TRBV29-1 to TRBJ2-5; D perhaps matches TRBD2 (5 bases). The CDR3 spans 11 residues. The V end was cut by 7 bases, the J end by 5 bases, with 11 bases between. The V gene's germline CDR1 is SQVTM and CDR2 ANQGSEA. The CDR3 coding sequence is TGCAGCGATAGGACTGGGGAGACCCAGTACTTC. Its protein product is CSDRTGETQYF.

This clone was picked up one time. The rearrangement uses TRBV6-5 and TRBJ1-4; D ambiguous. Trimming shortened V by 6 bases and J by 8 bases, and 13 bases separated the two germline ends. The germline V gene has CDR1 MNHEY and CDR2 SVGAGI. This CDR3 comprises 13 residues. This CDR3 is CASSGNSREKLFF. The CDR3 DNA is TGTGCCAGCAGCGGGAATTCGAGGGAAAAACTGTTTTTT.

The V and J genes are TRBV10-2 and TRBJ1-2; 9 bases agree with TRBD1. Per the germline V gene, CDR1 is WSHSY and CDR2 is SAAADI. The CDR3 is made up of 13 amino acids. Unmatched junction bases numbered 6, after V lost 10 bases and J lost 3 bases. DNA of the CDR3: TGCGCCACATGGACAGGGGTGGACTATGGCTACACCTTC. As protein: CATWTGVDYGYTF.

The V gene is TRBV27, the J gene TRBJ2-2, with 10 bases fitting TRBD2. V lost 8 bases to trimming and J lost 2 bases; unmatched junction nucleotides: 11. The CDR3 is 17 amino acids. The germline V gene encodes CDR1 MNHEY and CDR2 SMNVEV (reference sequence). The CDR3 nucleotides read TGTGCCAGCGGCGGGGGCAGCGGGGGGGTAAACACCGGGGAGCTGTTTTTT. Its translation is CASGGGSGGVNTGELFF.

This CDR3 is CASSDSGQPPGPHSNQPQHF. For the CDR3, the DNA is TGTGCCAGCAGTGACTCAGGTCAACCGCCAGGTCCCCATAGCAATCAGCCCCAGCATTTT. The genes are TRBV6-4 and TRBJ1-5; D not certain. CDR3 length: 20 amino acids. Germline V gene data show CDR1 as MRHNA and CDR2 as SNTAGT. V was clipped by 0 bases and J by 0 bases, with 21 bases between them.

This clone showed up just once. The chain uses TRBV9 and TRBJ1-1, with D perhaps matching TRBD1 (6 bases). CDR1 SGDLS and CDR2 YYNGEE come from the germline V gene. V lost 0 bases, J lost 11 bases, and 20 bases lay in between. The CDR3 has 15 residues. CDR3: CASSVEQGDLFGAFF. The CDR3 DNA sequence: TGTGCCAGCAGCGTAGAACAGGGAGATCTATTTGGGGCTTTCTTT.

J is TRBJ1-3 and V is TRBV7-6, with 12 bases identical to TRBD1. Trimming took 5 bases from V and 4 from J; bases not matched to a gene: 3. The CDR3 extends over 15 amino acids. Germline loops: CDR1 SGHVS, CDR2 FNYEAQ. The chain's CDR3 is CASSRDRGHGNTIYF. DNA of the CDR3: TGTGCCAGCAGCCGGGACAGGGGGCACGGAAACACCATATATTTT.

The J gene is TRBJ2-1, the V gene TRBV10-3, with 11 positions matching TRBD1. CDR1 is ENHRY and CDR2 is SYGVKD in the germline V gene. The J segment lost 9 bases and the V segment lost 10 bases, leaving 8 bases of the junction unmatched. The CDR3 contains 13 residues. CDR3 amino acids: CATSRDRGSEQFF. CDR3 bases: TGTGCCACAAGCCGGGACAGGGGGAGTGAGCAGTTCTTC.

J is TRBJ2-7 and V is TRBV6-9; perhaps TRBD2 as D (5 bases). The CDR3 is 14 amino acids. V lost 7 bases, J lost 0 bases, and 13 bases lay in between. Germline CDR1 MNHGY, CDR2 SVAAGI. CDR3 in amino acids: CASKRENISYEQYF. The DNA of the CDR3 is TGTGCCAGCAAACGGGAAAACATCTCCTACGAGCAGTACTTC.

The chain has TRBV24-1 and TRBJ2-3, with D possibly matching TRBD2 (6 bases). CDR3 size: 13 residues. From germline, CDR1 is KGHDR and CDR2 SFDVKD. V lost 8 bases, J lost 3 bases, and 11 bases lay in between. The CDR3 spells CATNLGGTDTQYF. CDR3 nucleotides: TGTGCCACCAACTTGGGGGGAACAGATACGCAGTATTTT.

Written as DNA, the CDR3 is TGTGCCAGCAGCCGGCAGGGTTTGGAGCCCCAGCATTTT. Protein product: CASSRQGLEPQHF. V usage is TRBV3-1 (or the pseudogene TRBV3-2) and J usage is TRBJ1-5; a weak D match, TRBD1 (5 bases). The CDR3 extends over 13 amino acids. Germline V gives CDR1 LGHDT, CDR2 YNNKEL (reference sequence). V was pared by 4 bases and J by 8 bases, with 12 bases between.

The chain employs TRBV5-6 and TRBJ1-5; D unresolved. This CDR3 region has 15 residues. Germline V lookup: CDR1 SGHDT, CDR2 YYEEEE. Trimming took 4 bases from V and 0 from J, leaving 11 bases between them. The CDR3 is CASSQRGSSNQPQHF. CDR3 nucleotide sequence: TGTGCCAGCAGCCAACGCGGTAGTAGCAATCAGCCCCAGCATTTT.

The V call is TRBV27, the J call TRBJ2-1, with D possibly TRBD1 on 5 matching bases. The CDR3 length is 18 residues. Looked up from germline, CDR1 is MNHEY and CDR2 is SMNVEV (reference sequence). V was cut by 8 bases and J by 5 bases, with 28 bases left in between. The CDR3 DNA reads TGTGCCAGCGGGTTGCCCCACCACCTCTGGCGGACACACAATGAGCAGTTCTTC. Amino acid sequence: CASGLPHHLWRTHNEQFF.

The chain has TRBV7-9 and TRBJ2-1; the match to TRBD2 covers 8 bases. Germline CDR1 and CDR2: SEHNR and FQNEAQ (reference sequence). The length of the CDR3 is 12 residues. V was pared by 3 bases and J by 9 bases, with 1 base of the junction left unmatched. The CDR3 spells CASSFSGSEQFF. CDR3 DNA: TGTGCCAGCAGCTTCAGCGGGAGTGAGCAGTTCTTC. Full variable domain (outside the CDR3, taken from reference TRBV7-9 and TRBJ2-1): DTGVSQNPRHKITKRGQNVTFRCDPISEHNRLYWYRQTLGQGPEFLTYFQNEAQLEKSRLLSDRFSAERPKGSFSTLEIQRTEQGDSAMYLCASSFSGSEQFFGPGTRLTVL.

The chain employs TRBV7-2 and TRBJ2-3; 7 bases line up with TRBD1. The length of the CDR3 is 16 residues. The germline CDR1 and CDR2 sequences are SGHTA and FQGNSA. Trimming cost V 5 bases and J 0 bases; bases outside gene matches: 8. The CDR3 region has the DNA TGTGCCAGCAGCCACTGGGGACAGATTAGCACAGATACGCAGTATTTT. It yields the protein CASSHWGQISTDTQYF.

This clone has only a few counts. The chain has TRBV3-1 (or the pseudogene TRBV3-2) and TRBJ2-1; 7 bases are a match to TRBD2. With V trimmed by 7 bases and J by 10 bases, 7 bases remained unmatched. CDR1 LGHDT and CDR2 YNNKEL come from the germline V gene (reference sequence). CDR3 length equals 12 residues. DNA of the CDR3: TGTGCCAGCAAGGCGGGAGTGGGAGAGCAGTTCTTC. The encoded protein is CASKAGVGEQFF.

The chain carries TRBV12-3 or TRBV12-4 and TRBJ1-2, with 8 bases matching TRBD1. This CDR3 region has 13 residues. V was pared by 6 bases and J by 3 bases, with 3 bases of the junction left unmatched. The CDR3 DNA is TGTGCCAGCAGAGGACAGGGACACTATGGCTACACCTTC. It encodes CASRGQGHYGYTF.